This TCR beta chain is from a study of blood T cell repertoires in COVID-19. Study-level information: Specimens from acute and convalescent COVID-19 originated in the United States, Italy and Spain.

In the original processing: It was from reference gene primer amplification that nucleated cell counts were estimated. Sequenced by immunoSEQ multiplex PCR; TCRdb stores in-frame clones only, minus some. That table is the source of V, J and clone size, and D and trimming were worked out from the DNA. This sample has approximately 100,000 clones, with around four fifths found just once. V dropped 3 bases and J dropped 7; count of bases not matched to a gene: 7. The V gene's germline CDR1 is SGHRS and CDR2 YFSETQ. This CDR3 has 15 amino acids. The chain is built from TRBV5-1 and TRBJ1-4, with 9 bases aligning to TRBD1. This TCR came from an older man with acute or convalescent COVID-19. Sequenced: peripheral blood. The CDR3 DNA is TGCGCCAGCAGCTGGGTCGGGACAGGGACTGAAAAACTGTTTTTT. This sequence encodes CASSWVGTGTEKLFF.